This T cell receptor (beta chain) is from a study of blood T cells in healthy people across ages. This CDR3 has 16 amino acids. Looked up from germline, CDR1 is LGHNT and CDR2 is FRNRAP. Trimming left V 0 bases short and J 4 bases short, with 15 bases between. Turning to this clonotype: Its target is unknown.

Primers used in a second PCR of about 6 to 11 cycles were a sample-barcoded 5' primer and a J-beta primer mix. TCRdb used MiXCR to reprocess the 5' RACE reads, holding one entry per CDR3 protein. The data contain over a million distinct CDR3 sequences, about 45% of them singletons. Study observations and caveats: Investigators viewed diversity estimates from one million T cells as underestimates, the study reported.

This TCR derives from a woman aged 18-29 years in good health. J is TRBJ1-2 and V is TRBV12-5, with a possible D match to TRBD1 (5 bases). Sequencing input: blood. CDR3 loop: CASGLVLSQDGYGYTF. CDR3 coding DNA: TGTGCTAGTGGTTTGGTACTTTCACAGGATGGCTATGGCTACACCTTC.